This TCR beta chain stems from a study of blood T cell repertoires in COVID-19. Germline V gives CDR1 SQVTM, CDR2 ANQGSEA. With 6 bases clipped from V and 1 base from J, the junction kept 8 bases outside the gene matches. The CDR3 spans 14 residues. This table comes from immunoSEQ multiplex PCR, and its TCRdb copy is limited to in-frame clones, with some not included. This sample has about 73,000 clones, with approximately 89% found just once. Sequencing input: peripheral blood. This receptor was obtained from a man at least 80 years old with acute or convalescent COVID-19. The chain combines TRBV29-1 with TRBJ2-5; 7 nucleotides match TRBD1. CDR3 sequence: CSVTRDSGQETQYF. The CDR3 region has the DNA TGCAGCGTCACCCGGGACAGCGGCCAAGAGACCCAGTACTTC.